This T cell receptor (beta chain) was identified during a study of blood T cells in healthy people across ages. Per germline, CDR1 MNHEY and CDR2 SMNVEV (reference sequence). Between the trimmed V and J ends, which lost 2 bases and 0 bases, there was a span of 8 bases. The CDR3 covers 16 residues. This clonotype came up a few times. A sample-barcoded 5' primer and a J-beta primer mix were used in a second PCR of about 7 to 12 cycles. TCRdb reanalysed the 5' RACE reads using MiXCR and keeps one entry per CDR3 protein. This table has 1.5 million to 2 million distinct CDR3 sequences, about 32% appearing once.

The TCR originated in a woman in her 30s in good health. The sample was blood. V usage is TRBV27 and J usage is TRBJ2-6, with D unclear. CDR3 in amino acids: CASSLGLPSGANVLTF. CDR3 bases: TGTGCCAGCAGTTTAGGGCTACCCTCTGGGGCCAACGTCCTGACTTTC.